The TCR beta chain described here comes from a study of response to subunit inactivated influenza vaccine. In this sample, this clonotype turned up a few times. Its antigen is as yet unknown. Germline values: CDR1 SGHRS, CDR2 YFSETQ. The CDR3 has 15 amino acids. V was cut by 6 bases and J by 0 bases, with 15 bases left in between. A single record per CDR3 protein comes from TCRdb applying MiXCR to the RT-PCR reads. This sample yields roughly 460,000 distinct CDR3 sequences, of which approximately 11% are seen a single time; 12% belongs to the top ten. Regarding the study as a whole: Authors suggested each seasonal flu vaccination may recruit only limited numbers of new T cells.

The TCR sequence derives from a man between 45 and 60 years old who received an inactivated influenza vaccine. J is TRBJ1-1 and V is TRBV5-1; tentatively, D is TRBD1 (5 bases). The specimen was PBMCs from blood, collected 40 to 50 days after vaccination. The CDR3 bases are TGCGCCAGCAAGGTTGGTGCAGGGATGAACACTGAAGCTTTCTTT. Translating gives CASKVGAGMNTEAFF.